This entry is about one T cell receptor (beta chain). This specimen belongs to a study of blood T cell repertoires in COVID-19. Sequencing was performed with immunoSEQ multiplex PCR; in TCRdb, only in-frame clones are kept and a portion is missing. The table has some 350,000 clones, roughly nine tenths seen once. The TCR comes from a woman aged 25 to 39 who had recovered from COVID-19. What was sequenced was PBMCs or T cells enriched from blood (not recorded which).

CDR3 nucleotides: TGTGCCAGCAGTGAACCACGGGGACTGGGGCAGGAGGTCGGTGGCTACACCTTC. Its translation is CASSEPRGLGQEVGGYTF. V and J are TRBV25-1 and TRBJ1-2, with D possibly TRBD1 on 5 matching bases. Per the germline V gene, CDR1 is MGHDK and CDR2 is SYGVNS. CDR3 length equals 18 residues. Trimming left V 2 bases short and J 7 bases short, with 26 bases between.